This is a list of T cell receptor beta chains from one sample in a study of shared clonotypes between healthy human individuals. Assay: immunoSEQ multiplex PCR; the TCRdb copy retains only in-frame clones and omits some. The sample lists about 710,000 clones; around four fifths were seen once. What was sequenced was memory CD4+ T cells sorted from blood. These receptors all stem from a woman aged 25 to 39 in good health. Each CDR3 is given with its conserved first and last residue. D genes are given only for firm matches. Some rows mark clone size as missing; the rest say once, few, many or name a class of expanded clone.

v_call,clone_size,d_call,j_call,cdr3_nt,cdr3_aa
TRBV27,.,.,TRBJ1-2,TGTGCCAGCAGTTCCGGTAACTATGGCTACACCTTC,CASSSGNYGYTF
TRBV12-5,many,.,TRBJ2-7,TGTGCTAGTGGTTTGGTACCCAGGCGGCGGGAGCAGTACTTC,CASGLVPRRREQYF
TRBV7-5,.,.,TRBJ2-2,TGTGTCAGAAGCTTCCGTCCTAGGGCGAACACCGGGGAGCTGTTTTTT,CVRSFRPRANTGELFF
TRBV19,.,TRBD1,TRBJ1-5,TGTGCCAGTAGTAAAGGACAGGGGGATCAGCCCCAGCATTTT,CASSKGQGDQPQHF
TRBV19,.,.,TRBJ1-1,TGTGCCAGTAGATTAATGGGGGCCGACACTGAAGCTTTCTTT,CASRLMGADTEAFF
TRBV28,once,TRBD1,TRBJ2-7,TGTGCCAGCAGCCCAGACAGGGACGAGCAGTACTTC,CASSPDRDEQYF
TRBV6-5,few,TRBD1,TRBJ1-5,TGTGCCAGCAGGACGGGACAGGGGAAGGGACAGCCCCAGCATTTT,CASRTGQGKGQPQHF
TRBV18,.,TRBD1,TRBJ2-5,TGTGCCAGCTCAGTACAGGGGGACGAGACCCAGTACTTC,CASSVQGDETQYF
TRBV2,many,.,TRBJ2-5,TGTGCCAGCAGTGACCGGATGGAGACCCAGTACTTC,CASSDRMETQYF
TRBV7-8,.,.,TRBJ2-1,TGTGCCAGCAGCCACTCCGGAGACTCCGTCGAGGGTGAGCAGTTCTTC,CASSHSGDSVEGEQFF
TRBV7-2,.,TRBD1,TRBJ1-5,TGTGCCAGCAGCTCGGGACAGGGGAGGCCCCAGCATTTT,CASSSGQGRPQHF
TRBV14,.,.,TRBJ1-4,TGTGCCAGCAGCCTCGGGCTAAATGAAAAACTGTTTTTT,CASSLGLNEKLFF
TRBV6-1,.,.,TRBJ2-7,TGTGCCAGCAGTGACCTAGCCGCGTCCTACGAGCAGTACTTC,CASSDLAASYEQYF
TRBV5-1,.,.,TRBJ2-1,TGCGCCAGCAGCTACGGACAGGAGGGGGCCCCGAAGCAGTTCTTC,CASSYGQEGAPKQFF
TRBV18,.,TRBD1,TRBJ2-7,TGTGCCAGCTCACCACCGACCGGGACAGCCTACGAGCAGTACTTC,CASSPPTGTAYEQYF
TRBV5-8,.,.,TRBJ2-7,TGTGCCAGCAGCCCAACTAGAGAGGCCTACGAGCAGTACTTC,CASSPTREAYEQYF
TRBV5-5,.,TRBD1,TRBJ1-1,TGTGCCAGCAGCCCAGGGGGCGGGGATGCTTTCTTT,CASSPGGGDAFF
TRBV19,.,TRBD2,TRBJ2-5,TGTGCCAGTAGTACCCTCGGCGGGAGGGGGATGGAGACCCAGTACTTC,CASSTLGGRGMETQYF
TRBV27,.,TRBD1,TRBJ2-7,TGTGCCAGCAGGGTGACAGGGACAACCTACGAGCAGTACTTC,CASRVTGTTYEQYF
TRBV5-8,.,.,TRBJ1-1,TGTGCCAGCAGCTTGGATCGGGGGAGGATAGCTTTCTTT,CASSLDRGRIAFF
TRBV19,.,TRBD2,TRBJ2-3,TGTGCCAGTAGTAGGACTAGCGGGAGTTGGGCGCAGTATTTT,CASSRTSGSWAQYF
TRBV6-1,.,.,TRBJ2-3,TGTGCCAGCAGTGAAACCGGACGCACAGATACGCAGTATTTT,CASSETGRTDTQYF
TRBV6-6,.,.,TRBJ1-1,TGTGCCAGCAGTTACGCGGGTAAGGAAACTGAAGCTTTCTTT,CASSYAGKETEAFF
TRBV19,.,.,TRBJ1-1,TGTGCCAGCAGCTACGGGACGTGGGACACTGAAGCTTTCTTT,CASSYGTWDTEAFF
TRBV5-1,.,TRBD1,TRBJ2-7,TGCGCCAGCAGCTCAGGCGGGACAGGTCAACACGAGCAGTACTTC,CASSSGGTGQHEQYF
TRBV7-2,.,.,TRBJ2-7,TGTGCCAGCAGCTTAGGAGGGACGTCGACCTACGAGCAGTACTTC,CASSLGGTSTYEQYF
TRBV6-1,few,.,TRBJ2-2,TGTGCCAGCAGCTCTATTTTGGACGTGGCCGGGGAGCTGTTTTTT,CASSSILDVAGELFF
TRBV6-5,once,.,TRBJ2-7,TGTGCCAGCACCCCAGGGGCTGGCTACGAGCAGTACTTC,CASTPGAGYEQYF
TRBV18,.,.,TRBJ1-2,TGTGCCAGCTCACCAATCGCAGACTATGGCTACACCTTC,CASSPIADYGYTF
TRBV29-1,.,.,TRBJ1-1,TGCAGCGTTCTCCAGGGTAGGGGCTCGTCTGAAGCTTTCTTT,CSVLQGRGSSEAFF
TRBV29-1,.,.,TRBJ2-5,TGCAGCGTAACTGGGAGCTCCGAGAAGACCCAGTACTTC,CSVTGSSEKTQYF
TRBV18,.,.,TRBJ1-1,TGTGCCAGCTCACCAACCGGGTCGGCGGACACTGAAGCTTTCTTT,CASSPTGSADTEAFF
TRBV6-6,.,.,TRBJ2-1,TGTGCCAGCAGCCTTCATACCGGGACGATATCCAATGAGCAGTTCTTC,CASSLHTGTISNEQFF
TRBV13,.,TRBD2,TRBJ2-3,TGTGCCAGCAGCTTAGCGACTAGCGGGAACACAGATACGCAGTATTTT,CASSLATSGNTDTQYF
TRBV5-5,.,.,TRBJ2-2,TGTGCCAGCAGCCTACTTGAAACCGGGGAGCTGTTTTTT,CASSLLETGELFF
TRBV30,.,TRBD2,TRBJ2-7,TGTGCCTGGAGTGGAAATTTAGCGGGAGGTGGCGAGCAGTACTTC,CAWSGNLAGGGEQYF
TRBV2,.,.,TRBJ2-1,TGTGCCGGAGGACAGTTTTCCCACAATGAGCAGTTCTTC,CAGGQFSHNEQFF
TRBV5-1,.,.,TRBJ1-1,TGCGCCAGCAGTTTCATGGGGAACACTGAAGCTTTCTTT,CASSFMGNTEAFF
TRBV18,.,TRBD1,TRBJ1-5,TGTGCCAGCTCACCGGGACAGCATCAGCCCCAGCATTTT,CASSPGQHQPQHF
TRBV14,.,.,TRBJ2-7,TGTGCCAAACCACCCAAGATGGCTATACTTTCCCCTTACTACGAGCAGTACTTC,CAKPPKMAILSPYYEQYF
TRBV19,.,.,TRBJ1-5,TGTGCCAGTAGTATAGTTGGGGAGCTCAATCAGCCCCAGCATTTT,CASSIVGELNQPQHF
TRBV18,.,.,TRBJ2-7,TGTGCCAGCTCACCATCAGTACAGGAGGGCGAGCAGTACTTC,CASSPSVQEGEQYF
TRBV2,.,.,TRBJ1-3,TGTGCCAGCAGTGTCGGAAACACCATATATTTT,CASSVGNTIYF
TRBV30,.,.,TRBJ1-5,TGTGCCTGGAGTGGGGTGGGGCCCCAGCATTTT,CAWSGVGPQHF
TRBV15,.,TRBD1,TRBJ2-7,TGTGCCACCAGCAGAAACAGGGGTGCCTACGAGCAGTACTTC,CATSRNRGAYEQYF
TRBV30,.,.,TRBJ2-7,TGTGCCTGGAGCCGAACTCCCGCTGATAGTCCGTACTTC,CAWSRTPADSPYF
TRBV29-1,.,TRBD1,TRBJ2-7,TGCAGCGTCAAGGGACAGGCCGGCTCCTACGAGCAGTACTTC,CSVKGQAGSYEQYF
TRBV5-5,.,.,TRBJ1-2,TGTGCCAGCAGCTTGCTAAACTATGGCTACACCTTC,CASSLLNYGYTF
TRBV5-8,.,.,TRBJ2-4,TGTGCCAGCAGCTTGGAGAAAGGGTTTGGAAACATTCAGTACTTC,CASSLEKGFGNIQYF
TRBV10-2,once,TRBD1,TRBJ2-2,TGCGCCAGCACACGACAGGGTCTTGACGGGGAGCTGTTTTTT,CASTRQGLDGELFF
TRBV7-9,.,TRBD1,TRBJ1-5,TGTGCCAGCAGCCGACAGGGGGCAGCTCAGCCCCAGCATTTT,CASSRQGAAQPQHF
TRBV29-1,once,.,TRBJ2-7,TGCAGCGTTGTAATCGGAGCTAGTCTTGACGAGCAGTACTTC,CSVVIGASLDEQYF
TRBV27,.,.,TRBJ2-3,TGTGCCAGCAGTTTAAACAGCTACACAGATACGCAGTATTTT,CASSLNSYTDTQYF
TRBV5-8,few,.,TRBJ1-4,TGTGCCAGCAGCGACCGGACTGGTGGGGAAAAACTGTTTTTT,CASSDRTGGEKLFF
TRBV15,.,.,TRBJ1-2,TGTGCCACCAGCAGAGCTAACTATGGCTACACCTTC,CATSRANYGYTF
TRBV19,.,TRBD1,TRBJ2-5,TGTGCCAGTAGCGGACAGGGGGCAGAGACCCAGTACTTC,CASSGQGAETQYF
TRBV6-6,.,.,TRBJ2-7,TGTGCCACCAAAACATCCTACGAGCAGTACTTC,CATKTSYEQYF
TRBV28,once,.,TRBJ2-2,TGTGCCAGTGGCTCCGGGCAGAACACCGGGGAGCTGTTTTTT,CASGSGQNTGELFF
TRBV28,.,.,TRBJ1-5,TGTGCCAGCAGCCTCGGCGGCGGAGGGGATAGCAATCAGCCCCAGCATTTT,CASSLGGGGDSNQPQHF